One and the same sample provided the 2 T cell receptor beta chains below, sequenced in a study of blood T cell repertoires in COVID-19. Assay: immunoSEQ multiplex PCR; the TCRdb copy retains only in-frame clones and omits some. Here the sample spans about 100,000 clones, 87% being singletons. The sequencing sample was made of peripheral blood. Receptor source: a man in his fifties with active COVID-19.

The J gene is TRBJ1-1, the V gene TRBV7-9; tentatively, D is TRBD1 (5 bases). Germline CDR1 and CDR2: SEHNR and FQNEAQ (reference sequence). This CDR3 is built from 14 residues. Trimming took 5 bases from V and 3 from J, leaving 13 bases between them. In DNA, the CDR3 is TGTGCCAGCAGCCTTTCGGGGGGAGACACTGAAGCTTTCTTT. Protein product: CASSLSGGDTEAFF.

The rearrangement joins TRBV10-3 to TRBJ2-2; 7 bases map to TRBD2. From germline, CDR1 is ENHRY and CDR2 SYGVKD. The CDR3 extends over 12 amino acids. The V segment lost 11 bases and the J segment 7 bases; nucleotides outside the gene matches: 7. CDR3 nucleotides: TGTGCCGCAAAAGGACTAGTCGGGGAGCTGTTTTTT. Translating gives CAAKGLVGELFF.